A selection of T cell receptor beta chains follows, all from one sample in a study of T cells after posttransplantation cyclophosphamide. Clones were sequenced by immunoSEQ multiplex PCR, and TCRdb holds only the in-frame ones, with some missing. Of fewer than 40,000 clones detected, 85% to 90% appear once; the ten largest clones hold about 15%. Sequencing used PBMCs. The source of these receptors is a woman in her 40s with a blood cancer, CMV-positive, and with a related stem cell donor. Each CDR3 is given without its conserved first and last residue. A row's size may be missing; if present it is once, few, many or a size class.

v_gene	abundance	CDR3aa
TRBV5-4	-	ASSLDGTTYNEQF
TRBV6-6	-	ASSYSMLDTYEQY
TRBV7-3	-	ASSLKGPSGGVQNEQF
TRBV7-8	-	ASSLDGDSPLH
TRBV5-1	-	ASSSGQGYDGYT
TRBV9	-	ASSVGGQANYGYT
TRBV7-8	-	ATGGISPLH
TRBV6-5	-	ASRLGQGTYEQY
TRBV11-2	-	ASSLKWGAPEQY
TRBV7-9	-	ASSLSPQGYSNQPQH
TRBV28	-	ASSPGGVTNEKLF
TRBV6-4	few	ASSEGQGSTDTQY
TRBV27	once	ASSLVWGRHEKLF
TRBV10-3	-	AISESGAGNTIY
TRBV6-8	-	ANRDRDPSTDTQY
TRBV19	-	ASRDRGRTDTQY
TRBV5-6	-	ASSRTTNTDTQY
TRBV18	-	ASSLNRQGYTEAF
TRBV9	-	ASSVGGSANEKLF
TRBV2	-	ASSLDSPNQPQH
TRBV4-3	-	ASSQGTGIDTQY
TRBV7-2	-	ASSPGQAQPQH
TRBV27	-	ASSLSGTSGTDTQY
TRBV28	-	ASSSPGQGDHEQY
TRBV13	-	ASSLGGGFSYEQY
TRBV4-2	-	ASSQVLRGRGTYSSGNTIY
TRBV11-1	-	ASSSLTGLNTEAF
TRBV5-1	-	ASSAQGALAGELF
TRBV5-1	-	ASSLDGQAPHNSPLH
TRBV2	-	ASRGIREENIQY
TRBV7-6	-	ASSLGRDRQY
TRBV15	-	ATSRGRRVTNTGELF
TRBV7-3	-	ASSIRPTSGGVGQF
TRBV27	-	ASRAGGLYEQY
TRBV5-1	-	ASSLDLGGGPGQGVSYEQY
TRBV2	-	ASSPLRSGNTIY
TRBV9	-	ASSVGDTLSYEQY